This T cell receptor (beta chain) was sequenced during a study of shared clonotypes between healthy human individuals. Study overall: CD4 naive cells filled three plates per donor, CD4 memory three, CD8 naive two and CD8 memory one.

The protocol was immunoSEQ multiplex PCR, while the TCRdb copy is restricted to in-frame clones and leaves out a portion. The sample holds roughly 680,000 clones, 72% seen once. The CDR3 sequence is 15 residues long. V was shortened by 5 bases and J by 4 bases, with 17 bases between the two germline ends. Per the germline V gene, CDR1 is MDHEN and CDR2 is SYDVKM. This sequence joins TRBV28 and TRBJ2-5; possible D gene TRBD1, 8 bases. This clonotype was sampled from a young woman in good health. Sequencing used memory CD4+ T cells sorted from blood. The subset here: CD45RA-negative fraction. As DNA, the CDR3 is TGTGCCAGCAGTACGATACAGGGGGGGGCAGAGACCCAGTACTTC. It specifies CASSTIQGGAETQYF. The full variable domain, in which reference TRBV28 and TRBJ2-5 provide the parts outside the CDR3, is DVKVTQSSRYLVKRTGEKVFLECVQDMDHENMFWYRQDPGLGLRLIYFSYDVKMKEKGDIPEGYSVSREKKERFSLILESASTNQTSMYLCASSTIQGGAETQYFGPGTRLLVL.